This TCR beta chain was identified in a study of blood T cell repertoires in COVID-19. For the study at large: Sources were T cells, B-cell-depleted T cells, or PBMCs; the material itself was cDNA or gDNA.

The germline gives CDR1 SGHNT, CDR2 YYREEE (reference sequence). Trimming took 7 bases from V and 2 from J, leaving 23 bases between them. The length of the CDR3 is 17 residues. The Seattle patients, enrolled during active infection, were followed longitudinally. TCRdb's table, derived via immunoSEQ multiplex PCR, lists solely in-frame clones and lacks some. The sample comprises 96,000 or so clones, over 85% of which are singletons, and about 4% rests with the top ten. The chain combines TRBV5-4 with TRBJ2-3; tentatively, D is TRBD2 (5 bases). The TCR originated in a human donor with COVID-19, enrolled during active disease. The donor label of this sample is uncertain. The sequenced sample consisted of peripheral blood. Written as DNA, the CDR3 is TGTGCCAGCCACCCCCTCCGGCTAGCTGATTTCACAGATACGCAGTATTTT. This gives the protein CASHPLRLADFTDTQYF. The variable domain in full, completed from reference TRBV5-4 and TRBJ2-3, reads ETGVTQSPTHLIKTRGQQVTLRCSSQSGHNTVSWYQQALGQGPQFIFQYYREEENGRGNFPPRFSGLQFPNYSSELNVNALELDDSALYLCASHPLRLADFTDTQYFGPGTRLTVL.